This TCR beta chain derives from a study of identical twins. This clonotype appeared many times. V was pared by 5 bases and J by 8 bases, with 10 bases between. This CDR3 spans 12 amino acids. Template switching added a universal primer binding site, and final cDNA carried unique molecular identifiers. TCRdb reanalysed the 5' RACE reads using MiXCR and keeps one entry per CDR3 protein. Of approximately 700,000 distinct CDR3 sequences in the sample, around 6% were seen once. The clonotype comes from a man aged 18-30 years in good health. This chain uses TRBV12-3 or TRBV12-4 with TRBJ2-1; D is ambiguous. The material sequenced was naive T cells sorted from blood. The CDR3 nucleotides are TGTGCCAGCAGTAAAGATGTCTATGAGCAGTTCTTC. Residues: CASSKDVYEQFF.